A selection of T cell receptor beta chains follows, all from one sample in a study of blood T cells in healthy people across ages. TCRdb re-derived calls from the 5' RACE reads in MiXCR, one entry per CDR3 protein. The table shows roughly 1,100,000 distinct CDR3 sequences, with under 30% occurring only once. These records were also assigned to another study, of T cells of mothers and their children.

The sample was blood. The receptors were gathered from a girl aged 2 to 9 in good health. The CDR3 runs from the conserved cysteine through the conserved F or W. D genes are given only for firm matches. Only part of the rows carry a size: once, few, many, or a class if the clone is expanded.

TRBJ2-1 . TRBV7-9 . TGTGCCAGCAGCACGCCCGGAGGTAGCCCGCTTGCCAATGAGCAGTTCTTC CASSTPGGSPLANEQFF
TRBJ2-6 few TRBV29-1 . TGCAGCGTGATTACAGGGTCTGGGGCCAACGTCCTGACTTTC CSVITGSGANVLTF
TRBJ2-1 . TRBV2 . TGTGCCAGCAGCGAAACTAGGACCTACAATGAGCAGTTCTTC CASSETRTYNEQFF
TRBJ2-1 few TRBV7-9 TRBD1 TGTGCCAGCAGCTCTACGACAGGGCACTCCTACAATGAGCAGTTCTTC CASSSTTGHSYNEQFF
TRBJ1-4 few TRBV20-1 TRBD1 TGCAGTGCTGAAGACGGTACAGGGGGAAAACTGTTTTTT CSAEDGTGGKLFF
TRBJ2-7 many TRBV7-8 . TGTGCCAGCAGCTTAGATCCGTCCTACGAGCAGTACTTC CASSLDPSYEQYF
TRBJ1-2 . TRBV14 . TGTGCCAGCAGCCAAGATATCGGGAGTGAGGGTGGCTACACCTTC CASSQDIGSEGGYTF
TRBJ2-5 . TRBV5-1 . TGCGCCAGCAGAACTCCGGCGGAGGAGACCCAGTACTTC CASRTPAEETQYF
TRBJ2-1 . TRBV7-8 TRBD2 TGTGCCAGCAGTCGACTAGCGGGGACTTCACACAATGAGCAGCTCTTC CASSRLAGTSHNEQLF
TRBJ2-1 . TRBV4-2 . TGTGCCAGCAGCCAAGCTGTACTTCTTGAGCAGTTCTTC CASSQAVLLEQFF
TRBJ2-3 . TRBV12-3/TRBV12-4 . TGTGCCAGCAGTTTATTCCGAAAAGATGCGCAGTATTTC CASSLFRKDAQYF
TRBJ1-2 . TRBV29-1 . TGCAGCGTCCTGCGGACCCCTCAAGGGGGCTACACCTTC CSVLRTPQGGYTF
TRBJ1-1 . TRBV9 . TGTGCCAGCAGCGACAGTTCCGCGACGGGGAGAACTGAAGCTTTCTTT CASSDSSATGRTEAFF
TRBJ2-5 . TRBV10-3 . TGTGCCATCAGTGAGAGGGACAATCAAGAGACCCGGTACTTC CAISERDNQETRYF
TRBJ2-1 . TRBV19 . TGTGCCAGTAGCCAACCTGGGCGTTTTCGGGATGAGCAGTTCTTC CASSQPGRFRDEQFF
TRBJ1-2 . TRBV6-6 . TGTGCCATGAGCGACGGCAACTATGGCTACACCTTC CAMSDGNYGYTF
TRBJ2-6 . TRBV20-1 . TGCAGTGCTAGAGAATGGGACACCGGCGGGGCCAACGTCCTGACTTTC CSAREWDTGGANVLTF
TRBJ2-2 . TRBV29-1 . TGCAGCGTTGAGGTTCTGGGCAGGGGAACCGGGGAGCTGTTTTTT CSVEVLGRGTGELFF
TRBJ2-7 . TRBV14 . TGTGCCAGCAGCCAAGATGAAGACATCATCTACGAGCAGTACTTC CASSQDEDIIYEQYF
TRBJ2-6 few TRBV7-2 . TGTGCCAGCAGTTGGTCCCGGTCTGGGGCCAACGTCCTGACTTTC CASSWSRSGANVLTF
TRBJ2-1 . TRBV14 . TGTGCCAGCTTCGCTTTGCGGCAGGGGGAGCAGTTCTTC CASFALRQGEQFF
TRBJ1-2 . TRBV4-1 . TGCGCCAGCAGCCTCACTACCGAGAACAGGGATCTTAACTATGGCTACACCTTC CASSLTTENRDLNYGYTF
TRBJ2-3 few TRBV11-2 TRBD2 TGTGCCAGCAGCTTAGAAGGGGCGGGGGGCCTCACAGATACGCAGTATTTT CASSLEGAGGLTDTQYF
TRBJ2-1 few TRBV6-5 . TGTGCCAGCAGTTACACCCGTACCTACAATGAGCAGTTCTTC CASSYTRTYNEQFF
TRBJ2-2 . TRBV27 TRBD1 TGTGCCAGCAGTTTATTTGGGACAGGGTCTGAGGAGCTGTTTTTT CASSLFGTGSEELFF
TRBJ1-3 . TRBV12-3/TRBV12-4 TRBD1 TGTGCCAGCAGTAGACAGGGTTCTGGAAACACCAAATATTTT CASSRQGSGNTKYF
TRBJ2-1 few TRBV4-3 TRBD2 TGCGCCAGCAGCCAAGATCTCCGGGGGGGGGACAATGAGCAGTTCTTC CASSQDLRGGDNEQFF
TRBJ2-5 few TRBV7-9 . TGTGCCAGCAGCTTAGGCTTCGGTAATAACAGGGAGACCCAGTACTTC CASSLGFGNNRETQYF
TRBJ2-7 . TRBV6-1 TRBD1 TGTGCCAGCAGTGATAGGCCCCCCGGGACAGGGGTCTCCTACGAGCAGTACTTC CASSDRPPGTGVSYEQYF
TRBJ2-5 . TRBV5-1 . TGCGCCAGCAGCTTTACGGCGGAGACCCAGTACTTC CASSFTAETQYF
TRBJ2-2 . TRBV9 . TGTGCCAGCAGCGTGCGGGGTGCGAACACCGGGGAGCTGTTTTTT CASSVRGANTGELFF
TRBJ2-7 . TRBV20-1 TRBD2 TGCAGTGCTAGAGGAGAGGCGGGAGGGGTCCAAGTCCCCTACGAGCAGTACTTC CSARGEAGGVQVPYEQYF
TRBJ2-1 . TRBV14 TRBD2 TGTGCCAGCAGCTTCGGACTAGCGGGAGGGTACTACAATGAGCAGTTCTTC CASSFGLAGGYYNEQFF
TRBJ2-5 few TRBV7-8 . TGTGCCAGCAGCCTAGATCAGGGTGGCCAGTACTTC CASSLDQGGQYF
TRBJ1-4 . TRBV7-9 TRBD1 TGTGCCAGCAGCTTTTCTACAGGGGGTACTAATGAAAAACTGTTTTTT CASSFSTGGTNEKLFF
TRBJ2-5 . TRBV12-3/TRBV12-4 . TGTGCCAGCAGTTCCCAGTCCCGGGGAAGGGAGACCCAGTACTTC CASSSQSRGRETQYF
TRBJ2-7 few TRBV9 . TGTGCCAGCAGCCCAAGGTTCGAGTCCTACGAGCAGTACTTC CASSPRFESYEQYF
TRBJ1-1 few TRBV19 . TGTGCCAGTTTGGCCCCCCAGGAGAGGTACACTGAAGCTTTCTTT CASLAPQERYTEAFF
TRBJ2-1 . TRBV7-9 . TGTGCCAGCAGCTTAGACGGTCTTGGGGCTTACAATGAGCAGTTCTTC CASSLDGLGAYNEQFF
TRBJ2-1 few TRBV12-3/TRBV12-4 TRBD1 TGTGCCAGCAGTTCGGCCCCCGGGACAGTTCACGATGAGCAGTTCTTC CASSSAPGTVHDEQFF